The present TCR beta chain was sequenced within a study of cytomegalovirus exposure and HLA in healthy donors. The study's findings and limits: In vitro data verified a few CMV-associated chains as specific for CMV antigens. Later on, a genetic analysis was performed. It linked a missense variant in DCLRE1C with V- and J-gene trimming of TCR beta.

The count of this clone is one. Its antigen remains unknown. The PCR had 60 Vbeta and 13 Jbeta primers. Method: immunoSEQ multiplex PCR; TCRdb's copy keeps in-frame clones and lacks some. The table has some 190,000 clones, about 87% seen once. V lost 1 base to trimming and J lost 1 base, with 10 bases between them. CDR1 is GTSNPN and CDR2 is SVGIG in the germline V gene (reference sequence). This CDR3 comprises 14 residues. The source is a woman between 18 and 29 years old in good health and CMV-seronegative. This chain links TRBV30 with TRBJ2-5, with a weak D call TRBD1 (5 bases). The sequencing sample was made of PBMCs. Here the CDR3 DNA reads TGTGCCTGGAGTGGGCCAGGGCCCCAAGAGACCCAGTACTTC. This sequence encodes CAWSGPGPQETQYF.